This entry lists 6 T cell receptor beta chains sequenced from one sample in a study of blood T cell repertoires in COVID-19. Only in-frame clones appear in the TCRdb table, and some are missing; sequencing was by immunoSEQ multiplex PCR. Seen here are 85,000 to 110,000 clones, nearly 85% observed once, and the top ten hold 13%. Source material: peripheral blood. The receptors come from a human donor in a cohort sampled during active or convalescent COVID-19.

This chain connects TRBV6-2 or TRBV6-3 to TRBJ2-5, with TRBD1 matching over 7 bases. J gave up 4 bases and V 7 bases, and 9 bases lay outside the gene matches. The CDR3 is 14 amino acids. Germline values: CDR1 MNHEY, CDR2 SVGEGT. The CDR3 DNA reads TGTGCCAGCACCCCCCGGGACAGACTAGAGACCCAGTACTTC. Translation: CASTPRDRLETQYF.

V is TRBV9 and J is TRBJ2-2; possibly TRBD2 for D (6 bases). The CDR3 runs to 15 residues. V lost 4 bases to trimming and J lost 4 bases, with 14 bases between them. Looked up from germline, CDR1 is SGDLS and CDR2 is YYNGEE. CDR3: CASSPQVGGTGELFF. CDR3 nucleotides: TGTGCCAGCAGCCCCCAGGTGGGGGGCACCGGGGAGCTGTTTTTT.

The V gene is TRBV24-1, the J gene TRBJ2-7; D possibly corresponds to TRBD1 (6 bases). The CDR3 is 16 residues long. V was clipped by 5 bases and J by 5 bases, with 21 bases between them. The germline gives CDR1 KGHDR, CDR2 SFDVKD. DNA for the CDR3: TGTGCCACCAGTGCGGTAAGCACAGGGATAAGGGACGAGCAGTACTTC. Protein sequence: CATSAVSTGIRDEQYF.

This rearrangement joins TRBV4-2 to TRBJ1-5; no firm D call. V was cut by 0 bases and J by 10 bases, with 16 bases left in between. The germline V gene encodes CDR1 LGHNA and CDR2 YNFKEQ. The CDR3 has 15 amino acids. Written as DNA, the CDR3 is TGTGCCAGCAGCCAAGACGATAGGGAGCTGAGTCCCCAGCATTTT. It translates to CASSQDDRELSPQHF.

The gene calls are TRBV12-5 and TRBJ2-1, with a possible D match to TRBD2 (5 bases). The CDR3 loop spans 15 amino acids. V lost 6 bases and J lost 0, with 12 bases in between. CDR1 and CDR2 from the germline V gene are LGHNT and FRNRAP. Here the CDR3 reads CASGPTGSSYNEQFF. The CDR3 coding sequence is TGTGCTAGTGGCCCTACTGGGAGCTCCTACAATGAGCAGTTCTTC.

This clone was detected once. The CDR3 DNA reads TGCAGCGTTGTGAATCTAGCGGGGGGGATCCCAGATACGCAGTATTTT. It encodes CSVVNLAGGIPDTQYF. The rearrangement uses TRBV29-1 and TRBJ2-3, with 12 bases lining up with TRBD2. This CDR3 contains 16 residues. CDR1 is SQVTM and CDR2 is ANQGSEA in the germline V gene. V gave up 4 bases and J gave up 4 bases; unmatched junction bases: 9.